In this sample, the clone carrying this T cell receptor beta chain turned up many times. The antigen remains undetermined. The sample is drawn from a study of neurological immune-mediated disorders. Study-level background: Of the approximately 34 patients who had multiple sclerosis, around 30 had the relapsing-remitting form and 3 had the secondary progressive form.

The CDR3 is 14 residues long. The germline gives CDR1 LGHDT, CDR2 YNNKEL (reference sequence). The V gene end was trimmed by 4 bases and the J gene end by 2 bases; junction bases not matched to a gene: 4. TCRdb used MiXCR to reprocess the 5' RACE reads, holding one entry per CDR3 protein. This sample has 60,000 to 70,000 distinct CDR3 sequences, with around 5% found just once. General study findings and limits: No CDR3 amino acid sequences recurred among expanded clones across subjects, suggesting private repertoires in all groups.

The source material was PBMCs. J is TRBJ2-7 and V is TRBV3-1; 8 positions agree with TRBD1. The origin of this receptor is a human donor with multiple sclerosis. The donor label of this sample is uncertain. CDR3: CASSRGQDPYEQYF. The CDR3 DNA follows: TGTGCCAGCAGCCGGGGACAGGATCCCTACGAGCAGTACTTC.